Listed here are 6 T cell receptor beta chains from one sample, sequenced in a study of long-term antiretroviral therapy in people with HIV. Researchers ran immunoSEQ v3.0 at survey level. Measured with immunoSEQ multiplex PCR; TCRdb has only the in-frame clones, and not every one. The repertoire includes 25,000 to 40,000 clones, 70% to 90% of them detected once, and approximately 12% sits in the top ten. The sample in question was unsorted PBMCs, obtained 1.1 years after starting antiretroviral therapy. The receptors shown here come from a young man with HIV.

The chain links TRBV7-9 to TRBJ1-1; D remains ambiguous. Trimming left V 4 bases short and J 1 base short, with 7 bases between. The CDR3 has 13 amino acids. Germline V lookup: CDR1 SEHNR, CDR2 FQNEAQ (reference sequence). This CDR3 reads CASSYDANTEAFF. The CDR3 DNA sequence: TGTGCCAGCAGCTATGACGCGAACACTGAAGCTTTCTTT.

This chain connects TRBV19 to TRBJ2-7; perhaps D is TRBD1 or TRBD2 (6 bases each). V lost 1 base, J lost 5 bases, and 15 bases lay in between. The CDR3 totals 15 residues. The germline gives CDR1 LNHDA, CDR2 SQIVND (reference sequence). The CDR3 nucleotides read TGTGCCAGTAGTATAGTGCCGGGGGCAGTCGACGAGCAGTACTTC. Protein product: CASSIVPGAVDEQYF.

The CDR3 sequence: CASSFGGPYGYTF. The CDR3 bases are TGTGCCAGCAGCTTTGGGGGGCCCTATGGCTACACCTTC. The rearrangement joins TRBV5-5 to TRBJ1-2, with D possibly TRBD1 on 6 matching bases. The CDR3 has 13 residues. Germline assignment: CDR1 SGHKS and CDR2 YYEKEE (reference sequence). Deletions cut 2 bases from V and 4 bases from J, with 9 bases between.

The chain employs TRBV4-2 and TRBJ2-3, with 7 bases identical to TRBD2. This CDR3 is 16 amino acids long. Germline trimming cut 0 bases from V and 4 bases from J; bases unmatched to any gene: 7. Germline V gives CDR1 LGHNA, CDR2 YNFKEQ. CDR3 sequence (DNA): TGTGCCAGCAGCCAAGATAGGACTAGTGGGTCAGATACGCAGTATTTT. This translates into CASSQDRTSGSDTQYF.

The rearrangement joins TRBV12-5 to TRBJ2-3; 9 nucleotides line up with TRBD2. Looked up from germline, CDR1 is LGHNT and CDR2 is FRNRAP. The CDR3 is made up of 15 amino acids. V lost 1 base to trimming and J lost 2 bases; unmatched junction nucleotides: 1. This chain's CDR3 is CASGLGTSDTDTQYF. CDR3 nucleotides: TGTGCTAGTGGTTTGGGGACTAGCGACACAGATACGCAGTATTTT.

This sequence joins TRBV7-2 and TRBJ2-3, with TRBD2 matching 10 bases. CDR3 length: 12 amino acids. Per the germline V gene, CDR1 is SGHTA and CDR2 is FQGNSA. V dropped 5 bases and J dropped 11; count of bases not matched to a gene: 4. CDR3 region: CASSPSGGEQYF. The CDR3 DNA is TGTGCCAGCAGCCCTAGCGGGGGTGAGCAGTATTTT.